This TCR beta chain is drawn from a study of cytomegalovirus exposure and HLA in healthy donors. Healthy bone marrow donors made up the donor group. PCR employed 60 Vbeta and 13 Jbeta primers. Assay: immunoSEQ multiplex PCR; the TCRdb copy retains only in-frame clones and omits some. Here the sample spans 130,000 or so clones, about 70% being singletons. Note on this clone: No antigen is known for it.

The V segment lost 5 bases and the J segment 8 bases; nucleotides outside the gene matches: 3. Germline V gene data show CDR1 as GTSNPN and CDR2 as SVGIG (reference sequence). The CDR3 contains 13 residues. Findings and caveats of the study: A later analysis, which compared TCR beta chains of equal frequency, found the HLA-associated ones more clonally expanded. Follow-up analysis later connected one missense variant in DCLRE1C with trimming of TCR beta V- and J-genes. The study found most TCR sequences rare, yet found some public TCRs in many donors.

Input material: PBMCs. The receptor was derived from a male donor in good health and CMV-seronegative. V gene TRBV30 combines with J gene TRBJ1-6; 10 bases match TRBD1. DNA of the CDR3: TGTGCCTGGCAGACAGGGGGCGATTCACCCCTCCACTTT. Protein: CAWQTGGDSPLHF.